These 30 T cell receptor beta chains came from one sample sequenced in a study of blood T cell repertoires in COVID-19. Generated by immunoSEQ multiplex PCR, the TCRdb table keeps only in-frame clones and is missing some. The data contain about 340,000 clones, 80% to 90% of them singletons. Input material: peripheral blood. These receptors all stem from a man between 25 and 39 years old with active or convalescent COVID-19.

In this sample, this clone turned up many times. The chain is built from TRBV28 and TRBJ1-5, with TRBD1 matching 9 bases. V lost 5 bases, J lost 0 bases, and 11 bases stayed unmatched. Germline lookup yields CDR1 MDHEN and CDR2 SYDVKM. The CDR3 runs to 18 residues. CDR3 in amino acids: CASSPRDRVDYSNQPQHF. The CDR3 DNA reads as TGTGCCAGCAGTCCCCGGGACAGGGTTGACTATAGCAATCAGCCCCAGCATTTT.

The chain employs TRBV19 and TRBJ2-7; TRBD1 might be the D (5 bases). Trimming removed 3 bases at V and 3 bases at J, with 15 bases between. CDR1 LNHDA and CDR2 SQIVND come from the germline V gene (reference sequence). There are 15 residues in the CDR3. Here the CDR3 reads CASSISGGHFYEQYF. CDR3 DNA: TGTGCCAGTAGTATCTCAGGCGGACACTTCTACGAGCAGTACTTC. Filled out from reference TRBV19 and TRBJ2-7, the complete variable domain reads DGGITQSPKYLFRKEGQNVTLSCEQNLNHDAMYWYRQDPGQGLRLIYYSQIVNDFQKGDIAEGYSVSREKKESFPLTVTSAQKNPTAFYLCASSISGGHFYEQYFGPGTRLTVT.

The chain recombines TRBV13 with TRBJ2-7; D call uncertain. The CDR3 contains 14 residues. Germline V gene data show CDR1 as PRHDT and CDR2 as FYEKMQ (reference sequence). V was clipped by 1 base and J by 2 bases, with 9 bases between them. CDR3 in amino acids: CASSLVVSTYEQYF. As DNA, the CDR3 is TGTGCCAGCAGCTTAGTGGTCTCTACCTACGAGCAGTACTTC.

This clone appeared a single time. The chain combines TRBV27 with TRBJ1-4; D not resolved. The germline V and J ends were trimmed by 3 bases and 7 bases, with 6 bases remaining between them. Germline CDR1 and CDR2: MNHEY and SMNVEV (reference sequence). The CDR3 has 12 residues. CDR3 loop: CASSFSGEKLFF. The CDR3 nucleotides are TGTGCCAGCAGTTTTTCGGGTGAAAAACTGTTTTTT. Supplemented by reference TRBV27 and TRBJ1-4, the full variable domain reads EAQVTQNPRYLITVTGKKLTVTCSQNMNHEYMSWYRQDPGLGLRQIYYSMNVEVTDKGDVPEGYKVSRKEKRNFPLILESPSPNQTSLYFCASSFSGEKLFFGSGTQLSVL.

This rearrangement joins TRBV24-1 to TRBJ1-4, with 8 bases fitting TRBD1. The V and J ends lost 1 base and 8 bases, in that order; junction bases with no gene match: 8. The CDR3 consists of 16 residues. Germline assignment: CDR1 KGHDR and CDR2 SFDVKD. The DNA for the CDR3 is TGTGCCACCAGTGATTTCACAGGGGGTGACGAGGAAAAACTGTTTTTT. Translating gives CATSDFTGGDEEKLFF.

Comment on this clone: This specimen includes other DNA sequences encoding the same CDR3. The chain is built from TRBV9 and TRBJ2-2; D uncertain. The germline V and J ends were trimmed by 2 bases and 6 bases, with 5 bases remaining between them. The CDR3 runs to 12 residues. The germline CDR1 and CDR2 sequences are SGDLS and YYNGEE. CDR3 DNA: TGTGCCAGCAGCGTCCTAGCCGGGGAGCTGTTTTTT. Amino acid sequence: CASSVLAGELFF.

This clone has a single count. CDR3 in DNA: TGTGCCAGCAGCACAAGGACAGGGAGGACCGGGGAGCTGTTTTTT. As protein: CASSTRTGRTGELFF. The rearrangement joins TRBV5-5 to TRBJ2-2; 8 nucleotides agree with TRBD1. CDR3 length equals 15 residues. The J segment lost 5 bases and the V segment lost 4 bases, leaving 7 bases of the junction unmatched. Germline loops: CDR1 SGHKS, CDR2 YYEKEE (reference sequence). Full variable domain (remainder filled in from reference TRBV5-5 and TRBJ2-2): DAGVTQSPTHLIKTRGQQVTLRCSPISGHKSVSWYQQVLGQGPQFIFQYYEKEERGRGNFPDRFSARQFPNYSSELNVNALLLGDSALYLCASSTRTGRTGELFFGEGSRLTVL.

This chain joins TRBV5-1 and TRBJ1-5; D may be TRBD1 (5 bases). The CDR3 is made up of 14 amino acids. V lost 1 base, J lost 4 bases, and 9 bases lay in between. CDR1 is SGHRS, CDR2 YFSETQ, per germline. As DNA, the CDR3 is TGCGCCAGCAGCTTGTCGGCAGGGAATCAGCCCCAGCATTTT. This translates into CASSLSAGNQPQHF.

The rearrangement joins TRBV18 to TRBJ2-1; TRBD2 aligns across 12 bases. With 2 bases clipped from V and 4 bases from J, the junction kept 0 bases outside the gene matches. The germline V gene has CDR1 KGHSH and CDR2 LQKENI. CDR3 length: 15 residues. The CDR3: CASSPGLAGYNEQFF. Written as DNA, the CDR3 is TGTGCCAGCTCACCAGGACTAGCGGGGTACAATGAGCAGTTCTTC.

In DNA form, the CDR3 reads TGTGCCACCAGTGCGCCCCTCGTAGGGGACAGCAAGAACACCGGGGAGCTGTTTTTT. Its translation is CATSAPLVGDSKNTGELFF. This chain uses TRBV24-1 with TRBJ2-2, with TRBD1 matching over 7 bases. The length of the CDR3 is 19 residues. The germline CDR1 and CDR2 sequences are KGHDR and SFDVKD. V dropped 5 bases and J dropped 1; count of bases not matched to a gene: 15.

The genes are TRBV29-1 and TRBJ2-7; 9 bases are a match to TRBD1. The CDR3 loop spans 15 amino acids. Trimming took 7 bases from V and 1 from J; bases not matched to a gene: 11. Germline CDR1 is SQVTM and CDR2 is ANQGSEA. The chain's CDR3 is CSATAPGTGSYEQYF. CDR3 in DNA: TGCAGCGCGACCGCACCCGGGACAGGGTCCTACGAGCAGTACTTC.

This clone was counted only a few times. The chain recombines TRBV27 with TRBJ2-7; 10 bases map to TRBD1. The V segment lost 0 bases and the J segment 5 bases; nucleotides outside the gene matches: 7. Per the germline V gene, CDR1 is MNHEY and CDR2 is SMNVEV (reference sequence). This CDR3 comprises 16 residues. CDR3 protein: CASSLSLTGGIHEQYF. The CDR3 DNA is TGTGCCAGCAGTTTATCGTTGACAGGGGGCATTCACGAGCAGTACTTC.

J is TRBJ1-1 and V is TRBV28; perhaps TRBD1 as D (6 bases). The germline gives CDR1 MDHEN, CDR2 SYDVKM. V was clipped by 6 bases and J by 1 base, with 12 bases between them. The CDR3 spans 14 residues. The chain's CDR3 is CASRHLDRNTEAFF. CDR3 sequence (DNA): TGTGCCAGCAGACACTTGGACAGGAACACTGAAGCTTTCTTT.

This chain connects TRBV5-4 to TRBJ2-7, with D possibly being TRBD2 (5 bases). The germline V gene has CDR1 SGHNT and CDR2 YYREEE (reference sequence). V lost 4 bases and J 6 bases, leaving 14 bases between the germline ends. This CDR3 contains 13 residues. The CDR3 here is CASSPPGRGEQYF. CDR3 DNA sequence: TGTGCCAGCAGCCCTCCTGGTCGGGGCGAGCAGTACTTC.

The chain is built from TRBV7-2 and TRBJ2-3, with TRBD2 matching 9 bases. Germline CDR1 and CDR2: SGHTA and FQGNSA. After removal of 2 bases from V and 2 bases from J, the junction contained 8 bases not matched to a gene. The CDR3 runs 17 residues. The CDR3 DNA reads as TGTGCCAGCAGCTTACGGTCGCGGGGGGGATACACAGATACGCAGTATTTT. It translates to CASSLRSRGGYTDTQYF.

The V gene is TRBV6-5, the J gene TRBJ1-2, with D tentatively TRBD1 (5 bases). The length of the CDR3 is 14 residues. From germline, CDR1 is MNHEY and CDR2 SVGAGI. Trimming took 6 bases from V and 4 from J, leaving 15 bases between them. In DNA, the CDR3 is TGTGCCAGCAGCCGCGGGACTCCGAGCTATGGCTACACCTTC. This codes for CASSRGTPSYGYTF.

The rearrangement uses TRBV21-1 and TRBJ2-1; the table calls TRBD2, which could not be checked here. TRBV21-1 is described as a pseudogene. This CDR3 has 17 residues. The CDR3 region is CASSKNMLGLEENEQFF. CDR3 in DNA: TGTGCCAGCAGCAAAAATATGTTGGGACTAGAGGAGAATGAGCAGTTCTTC.

In this sample, this clone turned up once. The V gene is TRBV11-1, the J gene TRBJ1-2; the D gene is possibly TRBD1 (6 bases). The germline V gene encodes CDR1 SGHAT and CDR2 FQDESV (reference sequence). V dropped 5 bases and J dropped 3 bases, with 16 bases sitting between them. CDR3 length: 15 amino acids. The CDR3 region is CASSDYRARDYGYTF. CDR3 sequence (DNA): TGTGCCAGCAGCGACTACAGGGCTCGGGACTATGGCTACACCTTC.

The rearrangement uses TRBV6-5 and TRBJ1-4, with D unresolved. Per the germline V gene, CDR1 is MNHEY and CDR2 is SVGAGI. V was shortened by 5 bases and J by 7 bases, with 11 bases between the two germline ends. The length of the CDR3 is 13 residues. The CDR3 DNA is TGTGCCAGCAGTCAGATTGTTGGTGAAAAACTGTTTTTT. Its translation: CASSQIVGEKLFF.

The chain couples TRBV4-2 to TRBJ1-4; D uncertain. Per the germline V gene, CDR1 is LGHNA and CDR2 is YNFKEQ. This CDR3 spans 13 amino acids. The V and J ends lost 4 bases and 8 bases respectively, with 11 bases between them. The CDR3 here is CASSRSDKEKLFF. The CDR3 region has the DNA TGTGCCAGCAGCCGGTCAGACAAAGAAAAACTGTTTTTT.

The V call is TRBV5-1, the J call TRBJ2-5, with TRBD2 matching over 7 bases. Losses at the gene ends were 0 bases for V and 5 bases for J; bases not matched to a gene: 7. CDR1 is SGHRS and CDR2 is YFSETQ in the germline V gene. CDR3 length: 15 residues. CDR3 nucleotide sequence: TGCGCCAGCAGCTTGGAAGCGGGGCCCGGGGAGACCCAGTACTTC. Translation gives CASSLEAGPGETQYF.

The rearrangement joins TRBV6-5 to TRBJ2-1, with 7 bases fitting TRBD1. CDR3 size: 14 residues. In germline, CDR1 is MNHEY, CDR2 SVGAGI. V gave up 8 bases and J gave up 4 bases; unmatched junction bases: 8. The CDR3 region is CASPPGQAYNEQFF. The CDR3 nucleotides are TGTGCCAGCCCCCCCGGACAGGCGTACAATGAGCAGTTCTTC.

This rearrangement joins TRBV25-1 to TRBJ2-3, with 8 bases that match TRBD1. This CDR3 comprises 17 residues. Per germline, CDR1 MGHDK and CDR2 SYGVNS. J lost 4 bases, V lost 1 base, and 10 bases had no gene match. CDR3 bases: TGTGCCAGCAGTGAATCCCGAGGACAGGGATCTGCAGATACGCAGTATTTT. Translating it yields CASSESRGQGSADTQYF.

The CDR3 region has the DNA TGTGCCAGCAGCCAAGGGGGCCCCTACGAGCAGTACTTC. Translation gives CASSQGGPYEQYF. The chain is built from TRBV3-1 (or the pseudogene TRBV3-2) and TRBJ2-7; possible D gene TRBD1, 5 bases. V shed 1 base and J shed 2 bases, with 6 bases lying between them. Germline V CDR1 and CDR2: LGHDT, YNNKEL (reference sequence). CDR3 length equals 13 residues.

The chain carries TRBV7-3 and TRBJ2-5; D is undetermined. The CDR3 is made up of 15 amino acids. CDR1 SGHTA and CDR2 FQGTGA come from the germline V gene. The germline V and J ends were trimmed by 2 bases and 0 bases, with 10 bases remaining between them. The CDR3 loop is CASSLAPRDQETQYF. As DNA, the CDR3 is TGTGCCAGCAGCTTAGCCCCGAGAGACCAAGAGACCCAGTACTTC.

This chain connects TRBV7-2 to TRBJ2-7; 10 positions agree with TRBD2. Per germline, CDR1 SGHTA and CDR2 FQGNSA. The ends lost 7 bases at V and 3 bases at J; junction bases unmatched: 12. The CDR3 length is 16 residues. In nucleotides, the CDR3 is TGTGCCAGCACCCCGAGGAGCGGGGGGGACAGCTACGAGCAGTACTTC. The encoded protein is CASTPRSGGDSYEQYF.

The V gene is TRBV28, the J gene TRBJ2-5; D gene uncertain. CDR1 is MDHEN, CDR2 SYDVKM, per germline. V dropped 3 bases and J dropped 1 base, with 6 bases sitting between them. This CDR3 spans 13 amino acids. The CDR3 is CASSFSSQETQYF. The DNA for the CDR3 is TGTGCCAGCAGTTTCTCTAGCCAAGAGACCCAGTACTTC.

J is TRBJ1-1 and V is TRBV5-5; D may be TRBD1 (5 bases). Germline CDR1 is SGHKS and CDR2 is YYEKEE (reference sequence). This CDR3 spans 14 amino acids. Trimming removed 4 bases at V and 2 bases at J, with 12 bases between. The DNA for the CDR3 is TGTGCCAGCAGCATATACCAGGGAAACACTGAAGCTTTCTTT. This encodes CASSIYQGNTEAFF.

J is TRBJ2-3 and V is TRBV7-6; D is unclear. Trimming left V 1 base short and J 9 bases short, with 14 bases between. This CDR3 has 14 residues. Germline V gives CDR1 SGHVS, CDR2 FNYEAQ. In nucleotides, the CDR3 is TGTGCCAGCAGCTTAGTCCCCTTAGCAAACACGCAGTATTTT. This sequence encodes CASSLVPLANTQYF.

The chain has TRBV28 and TRBJ1-4; D possibly corresponds to TRBD1 (5 bases). This CDR3 contains 17 residues. V was trimmed by 2 bases and J by 7 bases, leaving 20 bases between them. Germline V lookup: CDR1 MDHEN, CDR2 SYDVKM. The CDR3 is CASSLVWGAGIREKLFF. CDR3 coding DNA: TGTGCCAGCAGTTTAGTGTGGGGTGCAGGGATCCGTGAAAAACTGTTTTTT.